The entry below gives a single T cell receptor (beta chain) sequence along with its context. The data are from a study of blood T cell repertoires in COVID-19. As for the study in general: The analysed material was cDNA or gDNA that came from T cells, B-cell-depleted T cells, or PBMCs.

The germline V gene has CDR1 SGHAT and CDR2 FQNNGV. CDR3 size: 13 residues. V was clipped by 1 base and J by 6 bases, with 7 bases between them. In the study's own analysis: It was from reference gene primer amplification that nucleated cell counts were estimated. Only in-frame clones appear in the TCRdb table, and some are missing; sequencing was by immunoSEQ multiplex PCR. V and J calls and clone size are given by that table; D and trimming were obtained from the DNA. The sample has more than 300,000 clones, roughly 86% seen once; the top ten hold less than 11%. The chain has TRBV11-2 and TRBJ2-4, with unresolved D. The sample was peripheral blood. This sequence was found in a woman in her twenties or thirties with COVID-19, enrolled during active disease. The CDR3 DNA reads TGTGCCAGCAGCTTAGGGGCAGTAAACATTCAGTACTTC. Protein product: CASSLGAVNIQYF.